This T cell receptor (beta chain) came from a study of blood T cell repertoires in COVID-19. V dropped 6 bases and J dropped 2; count of bases not matched to a gene: 4. In germline, CDR1 is SGHDT, CDR2 YYEEEE. The CDR3 totals 14 residues. As processed by the authors: Estimation of nucleated cell counts relied on the amplification of reference gene primers. This table comes from immunoSEQ multiplex PCR, and its TCRdb copy is limited to in-frame clones, with some not included. The V and J calls and clone size were taken over from that table, and D and trimming were inferred from the DNA. This table holds tens of thousands of clones, roughly 90% found once.

The chain employs TRBV5-6 and TRBJ2-3; 9 bases line up with TRBD2. The sequence came from a man aged 50-59 years with acute or convalescent COVID-19. The sequencing sample was made of peripheral blood. CDR3 DNA sequence: TGTGCCAGCAACCTAGCGGGAAACACAGATACGCAGTATTTT. Translation gives CASNLAGNTDTQYF.